One T cell receptor (beta chain) is described in this entry. Its antigen remains unidentified. This entry belongs to a study of cytomegalovirus exposure and HLA in healthy donors. Regarding the study as a whole: A list of approximately 150 TCR beta chains associated with cytomegalovirus was given. CMV serostatus was the only recorded immune exposure for donors. A later analysis associated roughly 15,000 TCR beta sequences with HLA alleles at a 0.05 false discovery rate.

CDR3 size: 12 residues. Trimming pared 0 bases from V and 6 bases from J, leaving 3 bases between. Germline CDR1 and CDR2: MNHNY and SVGAGI (reference sequence). The PCR had 60 Vbeta and 13 Jbeta primers. Some clones are missing from TCRdb's copy, which holds only in-frame ones; the method was immunoSEQ multiplex PCR. The table has some 180,000 clones, around 83% seen once. Sequencing used PBMCs. This TCR derives from a young woman in good health and CMV-seronegative. The chain recombines TRBV6-6 with TRBJ2-4; D remains unclear. CDR3 region: CASSYSGNIQYF. As DNA, the CDR3 is TGTGCCAGCAGTTACTCCGGAAACATTCAGTACTTC.